This record looks at one T cell receptor (beta chain) sequence and its context. Libraries were prepared by immunoSEQ multiplex PCR; TCRdb keeps only in-frame clonotypes and omits some of them. The sample gives 2 million to 2.5 million clones, around 96% of which show up once; about 1.1% is in the top ten. Naive CD8 populations comprised CD45RO-negative cells positively selected for CCR7, excluding terminally differentiated effector memory CD45RA+ cells. This specimen belongs to a study of shared clonotypes between healthy human individuals. The wider study: Samples came from a couple of female and three male donors aged 18 to 49.

This CDR3 has 15 amino acids. V gave up 5 bases and J gave up 4 bases; unmatched junction bases: 8. The germline V gene encodes CDR1 LGHNA and CDR2 YSLEER. The chain links TRBV4-3 to TRBJ1-2; 9 bases fit TRBD1. This clonotype was obtained from a man younger than 35 in good health. Sequenced input: naive CD8+ T cells sorted from blood. CDR3 amino acids: CASSADRGDIYGYTF. The CDR3 coding sequence is TGCGCCAGCAGCGCGGACAGGGGAGATATCTATGGCTACACCTTC.